These 23 T cell receptor beta chains share one sample of origin, sequenced in a study of cytotoxic CD8 clonotypes in ibrutinib-treated CLL. The data were produced by immunoSEQ multiplex PCR, yet TCRdb's version contains in-frame clones alone and is incomplete. This sample carries 90,000 to 100,000 clones, around 73% of them seen once, and the ten largest clones take approximately 30%. The sample consisted of PBMCs, taken after 12 months of ibrutinib treatment. These receptors came from a human donor with chronic lymphocytic leukemia.

The chain links TRBV5-5 to TRBJ2-5; tentatively, D is TRBD1 or TRBD2 (5 bases each). The CDR3 covers 15 residues. V lost 0 bases to trimming and J lost 2 bases, with 11 bases between them. Germline-derived CDR1 and CDR2 are SGHKS and YYEKEE (reference sequence). In nucleotides, the CDR3 is TGTGCCAGCAGCTTGGCGCCGGGACGGCAAGAGACCCAGTACTTC. Amino acids: CASSLAPGRQETQYF.

This chain joins TRBV19 and TRBJ2-5; 7 bases map to TRBD1. Per germline, CDR1 LNHDA and CDR2 SQIVND (reference sequence). V lost 5 bases and J lost 4; bases outside the gene matches: 13. This CDR3 spans 16 amino acids. The CDR3 is CASSFLTGMGRETQYF. In DNA, the CDR3 is TGTGCCAGTAGTTTCCTGACAGGGATGGGTCGAGAGACCCAGTACTTC.

This chain joins TRBV6-4 and TRBJ1-1; D gene ambiguous. Germline V gene data show CDR1 as MRHNA and CDR2 as SNTAGT. The CDR3 runs 13 residues. The V end lost 6 bases, the J end lost 4 bases, and 12 bases lay between the germline ends. The CDR3 region is CASSGVGGTEAFF. The CDR3 DNA follows: TGTGCCAGCAGCGGGGTCGGCGGCACTGAAGCTTTCTTT.

This clone was seen a handful of times. The same CDR3 also results from other DNA sequences found in this sample. The chain carries TRBV5-1 and TRBJ2-7; TRBD1 is a possible D gene (5 bases). Trimming shortened V by 2 bases and J by 2 bases, and 8 bases separated the two germline ends. Germline V gives CDR1 SGHRS, CDR2 YFSETQ. This CDR3 comprises 13 residues. The CDR3 DNA follows: TGCGCCAGCAGCTTAGGCAGGGCCTACGAGCAGTACTTC. It is translated as CASSLGRAYEQYF.

This clone occurred a few times. The V and J genes are TRBV7-9 and TRBJ2-3; 9 bases are shared with TRBD2. This CDR3 has 15 amino acids. The junction had 3 bases not matched to a gene; V was cut back by 2 bases and J by 3 bases. The V gene's germline CDR1 is SEHNR and CDR2 FQNEAQ (reference sequence). Here the CDR3 DNA reads TGTGCCAGCAGCTTACAAGCGGGGGGTACAGATACGCAGTATTTT. Translated, it gives CASSLQAGGTDTQYF.

The rearrangement uses TRBV4-1 and TRBJ2-3, with 8 bases that match TRBD1. The CDR3 has 16 residues. V was clipped by 4 bases and J by 3 bases; unmatched bases: 9. In germline, CDR1 is MGHRA, CDR2 YSYEKL. CDR3 coding DNA: TGCGCCAGCAGCCTAAGCCCAGGGGGCAGGACAGATACGCAGTATTTT. Translation gives CASSLSPGGRTDTQYF.

The rearrangement uses TRBV9 and TRBJ2-3; 9 bases are a match to TRBD2. V gave up 6 bases and J gave up 3 bases; unmatched junction bases: 11. Per germline, CDR1 SGDLS and CDR2 YYNGEE. The length of the CDR3 is 16 residues. The CDR3 nucleotides read TGTGCCAGCACCGAGGGGCTAGCGGGGTATACAGATACGCAGTATTTT. Protein sequence: CASTEGLAGYTDTQYF.

V usage is TRBV28 and J usage is TRBJ2-3, with D possibly matching TRBD2 (5 bases). Germline V gene data show CDR1 as MDHEN and CDR2 as SYDVKM. The CDR3 is made up of 14 amino acids. V lost 5 bases to trimming and J lost 0 bases, with 9 bases between them. This CDR3 reads CASSHRTSTDTQYF. The CDR3 nucleotides are TGTGCCAGCAGTCACCGGACTAGCACAGATACGCAGTATTTT.

This rearrangement joins TRBV2 to TRBJ1-1; possibly TRBD1 for D (5 bases). Trimming cost V 4 bases and J 7 bases, with 16 bases left between them. Germline V gene data show CDR1 as SNHLY and CDR2 as FYNNEI. The CDR3 runs 14 residues. CDR3 sequence: CASSVGRASSEAFF. Written as DNA, the CDR3 is TGTGCCAGCAGTGTCGGCAGGGCGTCAAGTGAAGCTTTCTTT.

The J gene is TRBJ2-5, the V gene TRBV4-1, with 8 bases that match TRBD1. This CDR3 has 16 amino acids. Germline loops: CDR1 MGHRA, CDR2 YSYEKL. J gave up 2 bases and V 3 bases, and 8 bases lay outside the gene matches. For the CDR3, the DNA is TGCGCCAGCAGCCACCCCGGACAGGGTGGTCAAGAGACCCAGTACTTC. Encoded protein: CASSHPGQGGQETQYF.

The chain joins TRBV6-4 to TRBJ1-4, with a tentative D call TRBD1 (5 bases). The CDR3 covers 14 residues. Germline-derived CDR1 and CDR2 are MRHNA and SNTAGT. Trimming stripped 5 bases from V and 8 bases from J, with 15 bases between. CDR3 coding DNA: TGTGCCAGCAGTTTGGACAAGTTCCAGGAAAAACTGTTTTTT. Its translation: CASSLDKFQEKLFF.

This chain links TRBV6-6 with TRBJ2-3; TRBD1 matches at 11 bases. In germline, CDR1 is MNHNY, CDR2 SVGAGI (reference sequence). This CDR3 is 14 amino acids long. Germline trimming cut 5 bases from V and 5 bases from J; bases unmatched to any gene: 3. CDR3 sequence reads: CASSRTGGGDTQYF. In nucleotides, the CDR3 is TGTGCCAGCAGTAGGACAGGGGGCGGAGATACGCAGTATTTT.

The rearrangement joins TRBV6-1 to TRBJ1-5; TRBD1 might be the D (5 bases). This CDR3 has 13 amino acids. Germline-derived CDR1 and CDR2 are MNHNS and SASEGT. V was shortened by 5 bases and J by 7 bases, with 12 bases between the two germline ends. CDR3 protein: CASSMGLRQPQHF. For the CDR3, the DNA is TGTGCCAGCAGTATGGGGCTCCGGCAGCCCCAGCATTTT.

This clone has just a few counts. The chain carries TRBV20-1 and TRBJ2-7; TRBD2 might be the D (6 bases). From germline, CDR1 is DFQATT and CDR2 SNEGSKA (reference sequence). The CDR3 consists of 11 residues. V was trimmed by 5 bases and J by 7 bases, leaving 12 bases between them. The CDR3 region has the DNA TGCAGTGCTCAAGGAGGGAAGGAGCAGTACTTC. Translation: CSAQGGKEQYF.

The rearrangement links TRBV19 to TRBJ1-1, with 7 bases matching TRBD1. Germline loops: CDR1 LNHDA, CDR2 SQIVND (reference sequence). This CDR3 contains 14 residues. V was clipped by 5 bases and J by 4 bases; unmatched bases: 7. The CDR3 bases are TGTGCCAGTAGTGCCCAGGGGGTAGTCACTGAAGCTTTCTTT. It yields the protein CASSAQGVVTEAFF.

V gene TRBV11-2 combines with J gene TRBJ2-3, with TRBD2 matching 9 bases. CDR3 size: 16 residues. Germline assignment: CDR1 SGHAT and CDR2 FQNNGV. Unmatched junction bases numbered 7, after V lost 2 bases and J lost 4 bases. CDR3 residues: CASSLSGGGAADTQYF. CDR3 DNA sequence: TGTGCCAGCAGCTTAAGTGGCGGGGGGGCTGCAGATACGCAGTATTTT.

The chain joins TRBV27 to TRBJ2-7, with D perhaps being TRBD1 or TRBD2 (5 bases each). Looked up from germline, CDR1 is MNHEY and CDR2 is SMNVEV (reference sequence). The V gene lost 3 bases and the J gene lost 0 bases, with 9 bases spanning the gap. This CDR3 is 14 amino acids long. Here the CDR3 reads CASSFPGRSYEQYF. CDR3 in DNA: TGTGCCAGCAGTTTTCCGGGGCGCTCCTACGAGCAGTACTTC.

The rearrangement uses TRBV7-2 and TRBJ1-4; 10 bases are shared with TRBD1. The CDR3 spans 15 residues. Germline CDR1 reads SGHTA; CDR2 reads FQGNSA. Trimming took 5 bases from V and 7 from J; bases not matched to a gene: 7. CDR3 sequence: CASSPTGGSGEKLFF. The CDR3 DNA reads TGTGCCAGCAGCCCGACAGGGGGCTCGGGTGAAAAACTGTTTTTT.

This clone was observed a few times. The chain employs TRBV6-5 and TRBJ1-1; D is perhaps TRBD1 (6 bases). V gave up 6 bases and J gave up 5 bases, with 19 bases separating them. Germline assignment: CDR1 MNHEY and CDR2 SVGAGI. This CDR3 spans 15 amino acids. The CDR3 bases are TGTGCCAGCAGCCCCACCCCGGGCAGGGGTACTGAAGCTTTCTTT. Protein sequence: CASSPTPGRGTEAFF.

The genes are TRBV29-1 and TRBJ1-1; D is perhaps TRBD1 (5 bases). CDR3 length: 11 residues. From germline, CDR1 is SQVTM and CDR2 ANQGSEA. Deletions cut 6 bases from V and 3 bases from J, with 8 bases between. DNA for the CDR3: TGCAGCGTCCAGGGATACACTGAAGCTTTCTTT. Its translation is CSVQGYTEAFF.

In its sample, this clone was seen a few times. The genes are TRBV7-6 and TRBJ2-6, with no clear D. CDR1 is SGHVS and CDR2 is FNYEAQ in the germline V gene. V lost 8 bases and J lost 7, with 9 bases in between. The CDR3 length is 12 residues. The CDR3 nucleotides read TGTGCCAGCCTCGGTGACGCCAACGTCCTGACTTTC. The encoded protein is CASLGDANVLTF.

V is TRBV30 and J is TRBJ1-3; D is unresolved. V lost 5 bases, J lost 0 bases, and 2 bases lay in between. Germline V gives CDR1 GTSNPN, CDR2 SVGIG (reference sequence). The CDR3 covers 11 residues. CDR3 sequence reads: CAWDSGNTIYF. CDR3 bases: TGTGCCTGGGACTCTGGAAACACCATATATTTT.

The chain joins TRBV15 to TRBJ1-2; 9 bases match TRBD1. V gave up 8 bases and J gave up 4 bases; unmatched junction bases: 11. The CDR3 has 15 residues. The germline V gene encodes CDR1 LNHNV and CDR2 YYDKDF (reference sequence). This chain's CDR3 is CATSHPTGGSYGYTF. CDR3 DNA: TGTGCCACCTCTCACCCGACAGGGGGGTCCTATGGCTACACCTTC.